This T cell receptor beta chain was obtained from a study of T cell responses to AZD1222 COVID-19 vaccine (dated by TCRdb to about 2021). For the wider study: AZD1222 recipients given second doses at about 4 weeks or at about 12 weeks were pooled, since spike-specific TCR depth and breadth were not found to differ between the two schedules. TCR sequencing covered fewer than 250 trial participants: 207 given two doses of AZD1222 and about 26 given two doses of MenACWY control vaccine. Trial participants were enrolled by age into 18-55, 56-69 and 70-plus year subgroups, with approximately 150, 28 and 58 TCR-sequenced participants respectively.

V loses 1 base, J loses 0 bases, and the germline ends lie 16 bases apart. The CDR3, cysteine through phenylalanine, is 17 amino acids long. Of the read, only the CDR3 DNA is kept; its 51 bases are in frame from base 1. Taken from the germline V gene, the CDR1 and CDR2 loops are MDHEN and SYDVKM. This specimen's time point label, interpreted: baseline before first vaccination. The vaccinee samples were drawn from two UK trials, COV001 and COV002, one of which was a single-blind randomized controlled phase 2/3 trial testing AZD1222 (ChAdOx1 nCoV-19) in healthy adults. Trial participant PBMC samples were collected at day 0 and day 28 after the second dose for TCRbeta chain sequencing. The CDR3 regions of human TCRbeta chains were subjected to immunosequencing. The study's processing was this. TCRs in the repertoires were matched against a reference library of SARS-CoV-2-specific TCRs that had been generated with the MIRA antigen-specificity platform. Breadth meant the fraction of unique TCRs that were SARS-CoV-2-associated, whereas depth meant the fraction of total T cells that were SARS-CoV-2-associated. Using the MIRA data, every spike-specific TCR was mapped to the spike region that the TCR reacted to and assigned to either a CD4 or a CD8 class. Log10-transformed breadth and depth values were compared by one-way ANOVA with Sidak's multiple comparisons tests. Held by TCRdb, this immuneACCESS table contains in-frame sequences only and omits some clones. Under half of the omission traces to an unresolved V gene where checked; the cause of the rest is unknown. The V and J calls and the clone size are those of that table, but D and trimming were determined from the DNA. The sample records 95,000 to 150,000 clones, just under 90% of which are singletons. The ten top clones hold less than 4.5% of the sample.

Points on this clone: Its specific antigen is unknown. Base-call qualities are not available, and no considerably larger clone is one nucleotide away.

Beyond this particular receptor, the publication reports: Conclusions about previously exposed vaccinees are limited, since just six AZD1222 recipients were seropositive for SARS-CoV-2 at baseline. The whole spike protein was spanned by vaccine-associated CD4 TCRs, and dominant responses were seen in regions 160-218 and 743-854. The 56-69-year group was small, and its depth increase did not reach significance, likely because of low power. Nearly half of unique spike-specific TCRs reportedly recognized epitopes outside regions mutated in the B.1.351 and B.1.1.7 variants. Because no samples from the day 14 peak response were available, repertoires could be characterized only after the peak T cell response. Participants were mostly white British and included more females than males, and it was suggested by the authors that clonal diversity may have been underestimated. After two AZD1222 doses, both the breadth and the depth of spike-specific TCRs were significantly higher than at day 0 and than in MenACWY recipients.

This TCR came from an adult in good health. The source was peripheral blood, collected on day 0 of AZD1222 vaccination. The chain joins TRBV28 to TRBJ2-7; possibly the D gene is TRBD2, per 6 matching bases. In nucleotides, the sequence is TGTGCCAGCAGTTTATTCCCGGGCGGGACGTCCTCCTACGAGCAGTACTTC. Translated, this gives CASSLFPGGTSSYEQYF.